This T cell receptor (beta chain) derives from a study of OX40 agonist ivuxolimab in advanced cancers. Study-wide context: Every 2 weeks, patients received ivuxolimab intravenously, dosed at 0.01 to 10 mg/kg. General study results and limits: Antigen targets of the expanded peripheral T cells went undetermined.

Measured with immunoSEQ multiplex PCR; TCRdb has only the in-frame clones, and not every one. The sample yields about 20,000 clones, around four fifths seen once. Remarks on this clone: Antigen specificity is unknown.

The CDR3 spans 17 residues. Deletions cut 0 bases from V and 5 bases from J, with 16 bases between. Germline assignment: CDR1 LNHDA and CDR2 SQIVND (reference sequence). The chain employs TRBV19 and TRBJ2-2; the D gene could be TRBD1 or TRBD2 (5 bases each). Here the sequenced sample was CD4+ or CD8+ T cells sorted from blood, taken in a trial of the OX40 agonist ivuxolimab. This clonotype originated in an adult with an advanced solid tumor such as melanoma, head and neck, liver or kidney cancer. This CDR3 is CASSIDGGAGGTGELFF. The DNA for the CDR3 is TGTGCCAGTAGTATAGATGGTGGGGCTGGGGGAACCGGGGAGCTGTTTTTT.